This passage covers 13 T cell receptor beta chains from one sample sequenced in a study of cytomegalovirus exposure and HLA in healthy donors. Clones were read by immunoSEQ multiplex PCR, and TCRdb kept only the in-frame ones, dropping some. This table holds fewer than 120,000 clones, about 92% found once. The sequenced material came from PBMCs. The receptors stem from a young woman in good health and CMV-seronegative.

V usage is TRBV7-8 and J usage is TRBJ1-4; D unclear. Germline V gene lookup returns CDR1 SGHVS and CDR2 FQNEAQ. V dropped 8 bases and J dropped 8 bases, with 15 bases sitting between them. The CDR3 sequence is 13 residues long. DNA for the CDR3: TGTGCCAGCTCATCGGGGAGTAAGGAAAAACTGTTTTTT. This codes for CASSSGSKEKLFF.

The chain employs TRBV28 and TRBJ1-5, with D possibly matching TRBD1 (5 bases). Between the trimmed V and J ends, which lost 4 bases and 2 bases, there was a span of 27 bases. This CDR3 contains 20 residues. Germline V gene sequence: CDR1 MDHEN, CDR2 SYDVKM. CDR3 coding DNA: TGTGCCAGCAGTTCCTCCCTCGGAGGGGCTACCCTAGAGGGCAATCAGCCCCAGCATTTT. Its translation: CASSSSLGGATLEGNQPQHF.

The chain's CDR3 is CASSFLAGGSTDTQYF. The CDR3 DNA reads as TGTGCCAGCAGCTTCCTAGCGGGGGGGTCCACAGATACGCAGTATTTT. This chain links TRBV7-2 with TRBJ2-3; the match to TRBD2 covers 12 bases. Losses at the gene ends were 3 bases for V and 2 bases for J; bases not matched to a gene: 3. Germline CDR1 and CDR2: SGHTA and FQGNSA. The CDR3 is 16 amino acids.

CDR3 DNA sequence: TGTGCCTGGAATGAGGGGGCCGGGTACGAGCAGTACTTC. Its translation: CAWNEGAGYEQYF. This chain links TRBV30 with TRBJ2-7; 7 nucleotides agree with TRBD1. Per the germline V gene, CDR1 is GTSNPN and CDR2 is SVGIG (reference sequence). V shed 4 bases, J shed 4 bases, and the junction held 7 bases outside the gene matches. The CDR3 loop spans 13 amino acids.

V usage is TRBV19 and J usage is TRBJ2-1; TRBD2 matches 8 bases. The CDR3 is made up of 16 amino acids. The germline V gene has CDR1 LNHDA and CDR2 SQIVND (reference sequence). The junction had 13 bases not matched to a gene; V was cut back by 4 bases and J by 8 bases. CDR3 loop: CASSSAGAGGQDEQFF. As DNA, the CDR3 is TGTGCCAGTAGTAGCGCGGGGGCGGGAGGCCAGGATGAGCAGTTCTTC.

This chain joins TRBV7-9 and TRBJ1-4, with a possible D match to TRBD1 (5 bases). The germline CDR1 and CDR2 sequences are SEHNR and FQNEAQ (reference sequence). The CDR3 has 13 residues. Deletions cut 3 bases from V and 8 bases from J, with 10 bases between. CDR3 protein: CASSFLGGEKLFF. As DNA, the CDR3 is TGTGCCAGCAGCTTCCTCGGGGGGGAAAAACTGTTTTTT.

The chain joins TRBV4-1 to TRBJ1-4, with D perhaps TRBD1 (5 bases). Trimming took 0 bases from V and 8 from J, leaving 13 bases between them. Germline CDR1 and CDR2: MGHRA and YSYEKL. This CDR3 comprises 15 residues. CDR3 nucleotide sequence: TGCGCCAGCAGCCAAGAAGGGGTAGTATGGGAAAAACTGTTTTTT. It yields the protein CASSQEGVVWEKLFF.

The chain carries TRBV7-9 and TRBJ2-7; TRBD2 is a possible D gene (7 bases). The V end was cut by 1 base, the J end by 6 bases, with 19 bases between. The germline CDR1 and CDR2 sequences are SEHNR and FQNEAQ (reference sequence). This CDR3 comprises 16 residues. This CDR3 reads CASSLVGKGGTGEQYF. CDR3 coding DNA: TGTGCCAGCAGCTTAGTCGGCAAGGGGGGGACCGGCGAGCAGTACTTC.

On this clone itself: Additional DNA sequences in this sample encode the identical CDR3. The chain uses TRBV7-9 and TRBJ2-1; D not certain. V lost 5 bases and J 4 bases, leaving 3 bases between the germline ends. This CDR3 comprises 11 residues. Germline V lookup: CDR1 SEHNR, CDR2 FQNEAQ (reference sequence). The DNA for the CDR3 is TGTGCCAGCAGCCCTTACAATGAGCAGTTCTTC. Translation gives CASSPYNEQFF.

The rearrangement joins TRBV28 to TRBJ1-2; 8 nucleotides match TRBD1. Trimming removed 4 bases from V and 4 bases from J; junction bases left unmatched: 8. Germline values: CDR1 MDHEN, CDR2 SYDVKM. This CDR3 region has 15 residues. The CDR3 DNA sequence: TGTGCCAGCAGTTCCCCAACCGGGACAGGCTATGGCTACACCTTC. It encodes CASSSPTGTGYGYTF.

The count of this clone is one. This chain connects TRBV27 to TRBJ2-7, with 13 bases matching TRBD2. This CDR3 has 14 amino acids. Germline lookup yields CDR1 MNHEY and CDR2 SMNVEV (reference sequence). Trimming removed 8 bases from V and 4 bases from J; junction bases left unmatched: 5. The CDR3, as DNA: TGTGCCAGCGGAACTAGCGGGAGGGGTTACGAGCAGTACTTC. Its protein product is CASGTSGRGYEQYF.

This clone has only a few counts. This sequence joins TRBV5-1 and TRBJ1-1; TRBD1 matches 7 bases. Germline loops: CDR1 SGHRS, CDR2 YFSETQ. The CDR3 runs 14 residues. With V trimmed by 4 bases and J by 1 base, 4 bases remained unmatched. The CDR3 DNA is TGCGCCAGCAGCGTCGGACAGGCGAACACTGAAGCTTTCTTT. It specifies CASSVGQANTEAFF.

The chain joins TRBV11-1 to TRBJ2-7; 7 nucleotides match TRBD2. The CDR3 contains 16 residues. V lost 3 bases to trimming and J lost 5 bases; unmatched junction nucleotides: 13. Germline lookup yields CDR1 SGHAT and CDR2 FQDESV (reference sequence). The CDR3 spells CASSFPERGGENEQYF. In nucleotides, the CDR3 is TGTGCCAGCAGCTTCCCAGAACGCGGGGGAGAGAACGAGCAGTACTTC.